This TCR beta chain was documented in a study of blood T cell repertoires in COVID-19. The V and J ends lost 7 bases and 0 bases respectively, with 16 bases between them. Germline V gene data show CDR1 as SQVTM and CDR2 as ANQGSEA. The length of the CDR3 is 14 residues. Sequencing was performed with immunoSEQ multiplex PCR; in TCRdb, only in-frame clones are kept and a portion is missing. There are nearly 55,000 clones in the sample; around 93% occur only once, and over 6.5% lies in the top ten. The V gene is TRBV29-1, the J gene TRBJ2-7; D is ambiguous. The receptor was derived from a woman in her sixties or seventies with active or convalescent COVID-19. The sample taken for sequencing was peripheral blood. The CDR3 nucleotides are TGCAGCGGGGGTATGGGCAGGTACTCCTACGAGCAGTACTTC. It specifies CSGGMGRYSYEQYF.